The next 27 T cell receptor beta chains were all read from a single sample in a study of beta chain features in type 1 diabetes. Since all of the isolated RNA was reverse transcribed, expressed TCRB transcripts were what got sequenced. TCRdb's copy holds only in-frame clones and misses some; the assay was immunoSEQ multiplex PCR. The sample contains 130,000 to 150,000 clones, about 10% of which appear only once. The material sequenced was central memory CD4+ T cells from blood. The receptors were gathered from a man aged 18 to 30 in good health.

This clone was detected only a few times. Here the CDR3 DNA reads TGTGCCAGTAGTAGGTCCGGACAGGGGACCTACGAGCAGTACTTC. Protein: CASSRSGQGTYEQYF. V is TRBV19 and J is TRBJ2-7; 9 nucleotides agree with TRBD1. The CDR3 loop spans 15 amino acids. V lost 4 bases, J lost 2 bases, and 6 bases stayed unmatched. The germline V gene has CDR1 LNHDA and CDR2 SQIVND (reference sequence).

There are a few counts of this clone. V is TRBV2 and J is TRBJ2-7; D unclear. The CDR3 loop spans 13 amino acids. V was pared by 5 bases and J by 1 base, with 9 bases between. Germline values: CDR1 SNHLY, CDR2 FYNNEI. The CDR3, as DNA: TGTGCCAGCAGTTCCTCCCGTTCCTACGAGCAGTACTTC. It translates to CASSSSRSYEQYF.

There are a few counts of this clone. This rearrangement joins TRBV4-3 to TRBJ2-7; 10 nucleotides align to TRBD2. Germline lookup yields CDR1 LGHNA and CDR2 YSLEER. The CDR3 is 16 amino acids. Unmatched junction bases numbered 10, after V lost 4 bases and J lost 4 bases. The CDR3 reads CASSLSSLAGNYEQYF. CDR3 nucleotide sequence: TGCGCCAGCAGCCTTTCCTCACTAGCGGGGAATTACGAGCAGTACTTC.

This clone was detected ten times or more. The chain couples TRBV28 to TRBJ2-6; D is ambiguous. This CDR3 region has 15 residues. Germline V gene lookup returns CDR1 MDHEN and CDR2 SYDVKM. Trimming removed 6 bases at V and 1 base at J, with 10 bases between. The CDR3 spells CASRPQKSGANVLTF. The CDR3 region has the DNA TGTGCCAGCAGACCACAGAAGTCTGGGGCCAACGTCCTGACTTTC.

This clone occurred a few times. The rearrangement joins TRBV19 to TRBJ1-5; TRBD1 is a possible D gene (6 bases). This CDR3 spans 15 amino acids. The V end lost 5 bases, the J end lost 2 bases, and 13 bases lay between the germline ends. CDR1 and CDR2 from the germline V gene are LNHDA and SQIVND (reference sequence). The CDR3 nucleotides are TGTGCCAGTAGTCCGACAGGAAACGGCAATCAGCCCCAGCATTTT. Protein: CASSPTGNGNQPQHF.

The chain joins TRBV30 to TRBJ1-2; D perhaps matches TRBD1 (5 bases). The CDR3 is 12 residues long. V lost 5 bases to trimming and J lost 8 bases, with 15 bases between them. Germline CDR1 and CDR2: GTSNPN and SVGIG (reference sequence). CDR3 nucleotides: TGTGCCTGGGGAATTATAGGGGTCGGCTACACCTTC. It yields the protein CAWGIIGVGYTF.

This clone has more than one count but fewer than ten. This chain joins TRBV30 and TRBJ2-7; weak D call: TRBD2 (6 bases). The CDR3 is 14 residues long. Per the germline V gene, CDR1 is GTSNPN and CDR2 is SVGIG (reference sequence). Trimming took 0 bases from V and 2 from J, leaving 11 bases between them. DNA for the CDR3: TGTGCCTGGAGTGTTCAGGGAGGAACCTACGAGCAGTACTTC. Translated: CAWSVQGGTYEQYF.

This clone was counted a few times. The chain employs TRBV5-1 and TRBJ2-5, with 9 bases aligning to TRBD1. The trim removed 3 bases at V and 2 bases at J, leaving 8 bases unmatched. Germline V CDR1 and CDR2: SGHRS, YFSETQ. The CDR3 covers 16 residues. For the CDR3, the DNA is TGCGCCAGCAGCTCACAGGGGGCAAGCTTACAAGAGACCCAGTACTTC. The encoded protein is CASSSQGASLQETQYF.

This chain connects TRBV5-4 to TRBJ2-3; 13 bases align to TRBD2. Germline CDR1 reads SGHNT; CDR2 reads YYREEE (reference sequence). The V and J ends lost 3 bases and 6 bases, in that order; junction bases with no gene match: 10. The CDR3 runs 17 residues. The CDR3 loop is CASSSSVLAGGLDTQYF. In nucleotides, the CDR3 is TGTGCCAGCAGCTCATCCGTACTAGCGGGGGGGCTTGATACGCAGTATTTT.

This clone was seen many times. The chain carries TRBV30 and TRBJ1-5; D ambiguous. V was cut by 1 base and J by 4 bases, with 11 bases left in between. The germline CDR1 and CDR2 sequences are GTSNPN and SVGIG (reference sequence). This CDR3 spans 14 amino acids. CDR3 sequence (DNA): TGTGCCTGGAGTGGGTCTGGGAGGAATCAGCCCCAGCATTTT. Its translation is CAWSGSGRNQPQHF.

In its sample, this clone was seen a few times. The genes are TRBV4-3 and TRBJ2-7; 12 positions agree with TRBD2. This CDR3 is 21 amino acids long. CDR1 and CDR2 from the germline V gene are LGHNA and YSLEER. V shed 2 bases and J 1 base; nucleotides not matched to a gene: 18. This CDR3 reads CASSQSLPLAGGRVFSYEQYF. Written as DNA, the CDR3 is TGCGCCAGCAGCCAAAGCCTACCACTAGCGGGGGGCAGGGTCTTTTCCTACGAGCAGTACTTC.

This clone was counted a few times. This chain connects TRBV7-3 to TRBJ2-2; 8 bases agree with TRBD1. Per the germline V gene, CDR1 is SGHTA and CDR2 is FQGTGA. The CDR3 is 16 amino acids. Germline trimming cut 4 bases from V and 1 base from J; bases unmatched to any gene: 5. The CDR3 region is CASSSQGQGNTGELFF. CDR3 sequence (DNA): TGTGCCAGCAGCTCCCAAGGACAGGGGAACACCGGGGAGCTGTTTTTT.

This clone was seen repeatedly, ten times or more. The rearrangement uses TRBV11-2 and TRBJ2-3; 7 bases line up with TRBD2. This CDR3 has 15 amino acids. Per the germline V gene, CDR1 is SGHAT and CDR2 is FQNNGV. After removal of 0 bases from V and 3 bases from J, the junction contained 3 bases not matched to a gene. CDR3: CASSLDSGRTDTQYF. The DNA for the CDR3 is TGTGCCAGCAGCTTAGATTCCGGGAGGACAGATACGCAGTATTTT. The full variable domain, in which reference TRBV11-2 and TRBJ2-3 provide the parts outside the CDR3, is EAGVAQSPRYKIIEKRQSVAFWCNPISGHATLYWYQQILGQGPKLLIQFQNNGVVDDSQLPKDRFSAERLKGVDSTLKIQPAKLEDSAVYLCASSLDSGRTDTQYFGPGTRLTVL.

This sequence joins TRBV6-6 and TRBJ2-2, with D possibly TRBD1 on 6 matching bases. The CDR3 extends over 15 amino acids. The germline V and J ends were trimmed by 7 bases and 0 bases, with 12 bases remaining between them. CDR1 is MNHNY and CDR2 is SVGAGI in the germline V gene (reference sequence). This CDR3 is CASTLGQSNTGELFF. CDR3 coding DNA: TGTGCCAGCACCCTTGGACAGTCGAACACCGGGGAGCTGTTTTTT.

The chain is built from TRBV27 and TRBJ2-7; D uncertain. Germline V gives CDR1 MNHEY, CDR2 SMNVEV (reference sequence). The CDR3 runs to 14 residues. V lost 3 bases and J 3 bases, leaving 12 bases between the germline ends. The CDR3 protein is CASSFEQNLYEQYF. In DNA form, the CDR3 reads TGTGCCAGCAGTTTTGAACAGAACCTCTACGAGCAGTACTTC.

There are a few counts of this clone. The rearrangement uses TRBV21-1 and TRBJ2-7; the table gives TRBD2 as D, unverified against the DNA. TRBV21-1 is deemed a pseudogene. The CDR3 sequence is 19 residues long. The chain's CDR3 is CASSKDQRWVGGVSYEQYF. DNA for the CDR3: TGTGCCAGCAGCAAAGATCAGAGGTGGGTCGGTGGTGTTTCCTACGAGCAGTACTTC.

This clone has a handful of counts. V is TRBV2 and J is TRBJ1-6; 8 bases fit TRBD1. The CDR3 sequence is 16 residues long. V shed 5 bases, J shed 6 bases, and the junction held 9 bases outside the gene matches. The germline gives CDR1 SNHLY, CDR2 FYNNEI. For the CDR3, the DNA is TGTGCCAGCAGTCCTCTGGACAGGGCGATTAATTCACCCCTCCACTTT. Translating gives CASSPLDRAINSPLHF.

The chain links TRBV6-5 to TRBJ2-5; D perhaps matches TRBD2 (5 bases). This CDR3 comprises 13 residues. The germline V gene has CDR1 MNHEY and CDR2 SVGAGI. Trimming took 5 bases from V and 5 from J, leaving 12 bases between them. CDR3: CASSEGVRETQYF. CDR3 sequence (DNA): TGTGCCAGCAGTGAGGGAGTACGGGAGACCCAGTACTTC.

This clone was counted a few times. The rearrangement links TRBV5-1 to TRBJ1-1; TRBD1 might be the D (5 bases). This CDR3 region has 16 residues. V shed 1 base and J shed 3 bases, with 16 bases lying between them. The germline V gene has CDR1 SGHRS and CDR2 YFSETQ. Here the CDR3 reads CASSLWSGGGDTEAFF. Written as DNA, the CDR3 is TGCGCCAGCAGCTTGTGGTCCGGGGGTGGGGACACTGAAGCTTTCTTT.

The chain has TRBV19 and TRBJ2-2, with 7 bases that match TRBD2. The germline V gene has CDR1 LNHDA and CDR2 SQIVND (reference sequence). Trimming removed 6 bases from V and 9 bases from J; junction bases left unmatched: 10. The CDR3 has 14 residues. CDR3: CASSNGGYGRELFF. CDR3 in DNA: TGTGCCAGTAGCAACGGGGGGTACGGTAGGGAGCTGTTTTTT.

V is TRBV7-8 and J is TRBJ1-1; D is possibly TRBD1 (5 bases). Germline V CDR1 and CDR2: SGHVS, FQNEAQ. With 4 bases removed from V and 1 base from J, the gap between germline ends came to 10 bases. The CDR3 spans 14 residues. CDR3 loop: CASSSDRSNTEAFF. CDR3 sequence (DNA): TGTGCCAGCAGCTCCGACAGATCGAACACTGAAGCTTTCTTT.

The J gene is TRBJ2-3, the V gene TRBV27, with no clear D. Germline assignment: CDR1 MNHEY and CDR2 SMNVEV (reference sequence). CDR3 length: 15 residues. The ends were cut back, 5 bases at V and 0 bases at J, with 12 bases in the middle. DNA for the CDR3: TGTGCCAGCAGTACCTACAGAGTCAGCACAGATACGCAGTATTTT. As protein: CASSTYRVSTDTQYF.

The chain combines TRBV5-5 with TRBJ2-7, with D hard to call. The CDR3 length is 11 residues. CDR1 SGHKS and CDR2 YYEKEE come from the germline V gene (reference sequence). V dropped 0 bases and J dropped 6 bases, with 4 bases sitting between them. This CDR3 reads CASSLDSEQYF. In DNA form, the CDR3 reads TGTGCCAGCAGCTTGGACAGCGAGCAGTACTTC.

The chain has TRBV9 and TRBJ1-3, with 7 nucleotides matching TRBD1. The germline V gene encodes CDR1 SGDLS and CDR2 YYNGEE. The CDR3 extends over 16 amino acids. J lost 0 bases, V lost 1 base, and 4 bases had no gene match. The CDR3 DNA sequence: TGTGCCAGCAGCGTACTGGGACAGATCTCTGGAAACACCATATATTTT. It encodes CASSVLGQISGNTIYF.

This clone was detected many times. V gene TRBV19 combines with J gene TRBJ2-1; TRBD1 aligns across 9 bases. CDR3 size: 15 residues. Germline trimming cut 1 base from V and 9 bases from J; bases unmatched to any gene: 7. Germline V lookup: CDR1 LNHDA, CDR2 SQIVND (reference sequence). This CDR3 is CASSIGDREIGEQFF. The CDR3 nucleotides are TGTGCCAGTAGTATAGGGGACAGGGAGATAGGTGAGCAGTTCTTC.

The CDR3: CASSLQGSNEKLFF. In DNA, the CDR3 is TGTGCCAGCAGCTTACAGGGCTCTAATGAAAAACTGTTTTTT. The V gene is TRBV7-9, the J gene TRBJ1-4; a possible D gene is TRBD1 (5 bases). The CDR3 spans 14 residues. The germline V gene has CDR1 SEHNR and CDR2 FQNEAQ (reference sequence). V lost 2 bases and J 3 bases, leaving 7 bases between the germline ends. Complete variable domain (other parts from reference TRBV7-9 and TRBJ1-4): DTGVSQNPRHKITKRGQNVTFRCDPISEHNRLYWYRQTLGQGPEFLTYFQNEAQLEKSRLLSDRFSAERPKGSFSTLEIQRTEQGDSAMYLCASSLQGSNEKLFFGSGTQLSVL.

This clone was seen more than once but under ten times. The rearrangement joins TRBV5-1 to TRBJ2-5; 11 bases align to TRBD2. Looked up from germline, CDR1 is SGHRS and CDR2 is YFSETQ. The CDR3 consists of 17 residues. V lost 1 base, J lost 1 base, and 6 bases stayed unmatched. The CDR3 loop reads CASSLTPSGGFQETQYF. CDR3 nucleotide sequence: TGCGCCAGCAGCTTGACCCCTAGCGGGGGGTTCCAAGAGACCCAGTACTTC. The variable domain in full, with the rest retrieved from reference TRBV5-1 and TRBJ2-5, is KAGVTQTPRYLIKTRGQQVTLSCSPISGHRSVSWYQQTPGQGLQFLFEYFSETQRNKGNFPGRFSGRQFSNSRSEMNVSTLELGDSALYLCASSLTPSGGFQETQYFGPGTRLLVL.